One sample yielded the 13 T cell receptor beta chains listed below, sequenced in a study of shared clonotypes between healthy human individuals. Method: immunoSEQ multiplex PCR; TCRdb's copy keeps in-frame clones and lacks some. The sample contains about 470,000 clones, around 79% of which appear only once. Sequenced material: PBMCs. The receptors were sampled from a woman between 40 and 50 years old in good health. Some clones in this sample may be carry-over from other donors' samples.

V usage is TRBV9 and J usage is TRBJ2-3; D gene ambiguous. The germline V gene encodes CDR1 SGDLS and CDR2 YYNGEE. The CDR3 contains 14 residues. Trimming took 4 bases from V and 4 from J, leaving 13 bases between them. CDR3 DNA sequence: TGTGCCAGCAGCTCTACGACGGGCCCAGATACGCAGTATTTT. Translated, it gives CASSSTTGPDTQYF.

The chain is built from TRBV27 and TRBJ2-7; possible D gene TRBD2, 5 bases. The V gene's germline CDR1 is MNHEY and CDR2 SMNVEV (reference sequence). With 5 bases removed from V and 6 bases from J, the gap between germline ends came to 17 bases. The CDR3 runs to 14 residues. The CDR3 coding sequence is TGTGCCAGCAGTCCGACACGGCTACGGGGCGAGCAGTACTTC. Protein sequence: CASSPTRLRGEQYF.

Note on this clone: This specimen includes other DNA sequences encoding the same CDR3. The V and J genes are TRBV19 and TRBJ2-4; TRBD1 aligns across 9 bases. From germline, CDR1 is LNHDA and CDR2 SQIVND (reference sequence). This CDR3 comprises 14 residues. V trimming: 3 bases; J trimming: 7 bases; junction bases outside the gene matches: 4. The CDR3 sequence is CASSIGQGINIQYF. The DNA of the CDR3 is TGTGCCAGTAGTATTGGACAGGGGATTAACATTCAGTACTTC.

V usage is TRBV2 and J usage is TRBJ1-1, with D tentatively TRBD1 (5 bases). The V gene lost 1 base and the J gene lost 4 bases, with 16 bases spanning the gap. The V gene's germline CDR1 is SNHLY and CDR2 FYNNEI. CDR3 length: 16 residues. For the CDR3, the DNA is TGTGCCAGCAGTGAAGAGGCAGACCTAAGGGGCACTGAAGCTTTCTTT. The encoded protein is CASSEEADLRGTEAFF.

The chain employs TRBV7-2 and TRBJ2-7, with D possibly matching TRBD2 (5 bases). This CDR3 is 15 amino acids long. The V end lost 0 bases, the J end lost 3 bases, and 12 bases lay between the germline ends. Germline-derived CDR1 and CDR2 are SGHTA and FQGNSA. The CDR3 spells CASSLARTPGYEQYF. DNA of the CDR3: TGTGCCAGCAGCTTAGCGCGGACTCCGGGCTACGAGCAGTACTTC.

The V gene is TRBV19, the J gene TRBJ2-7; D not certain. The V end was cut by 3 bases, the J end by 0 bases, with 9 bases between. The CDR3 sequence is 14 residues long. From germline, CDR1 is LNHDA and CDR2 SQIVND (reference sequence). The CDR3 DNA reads TGTGCCAGTAGTATCTCGTACTACTCCTACGAGCAGTACTTC. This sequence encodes CASSISYYSYEQYF.

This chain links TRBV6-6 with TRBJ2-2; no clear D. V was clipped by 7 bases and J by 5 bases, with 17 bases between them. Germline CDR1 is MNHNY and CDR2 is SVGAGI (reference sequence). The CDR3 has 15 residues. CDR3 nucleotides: TGTGCCAGCACCGAGGCCCGGGTACGGACCGGGGAGCTGTTTTTT. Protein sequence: CASTEARVRTGELFF.

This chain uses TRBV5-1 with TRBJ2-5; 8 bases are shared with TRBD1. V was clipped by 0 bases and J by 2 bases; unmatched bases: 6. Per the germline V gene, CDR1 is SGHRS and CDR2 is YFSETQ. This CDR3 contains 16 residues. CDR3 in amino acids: CASSLGPGGLQETQYF. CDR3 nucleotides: TGCGCCAGCAGCTTGGGTCCAGGGGGCCTACAAGAGACCCAGTACTTC.

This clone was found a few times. The CDR3 region has the DNA TGTGCCAGCAGTCGGACAGGGCCGGGCACCGGGGAGCTGTTTTTT. Translating gives CASSRTGPGTGELFF. The rearrangement links TRBV6-1 to TRBJ2-2; 8 positions agree with TRBD1. Per the germline V gene, CDR1 is MNHNS and CDR2 is SASEGT. This CDR3 is 15 amino acids long. The V gene end was trimmed by 5 bases and the J gene end by 4 bases; junction bases not matched to a gene: 6.

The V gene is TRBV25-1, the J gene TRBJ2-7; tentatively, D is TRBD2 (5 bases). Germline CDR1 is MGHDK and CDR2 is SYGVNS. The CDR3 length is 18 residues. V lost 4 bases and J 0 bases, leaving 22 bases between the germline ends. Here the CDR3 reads CASSAEVGEGQVSYEQYF. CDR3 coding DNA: TGTGCCAGCAGTGCCGAGGTGGGAGAAGGCCAGGTCTCCTACGAGCAGTACTTC.

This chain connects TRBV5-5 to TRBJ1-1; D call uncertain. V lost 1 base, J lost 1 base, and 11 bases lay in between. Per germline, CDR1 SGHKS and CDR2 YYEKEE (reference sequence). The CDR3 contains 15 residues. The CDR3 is CASSLYGSENTEAFF. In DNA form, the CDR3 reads TGTGCCAGCAGCTTGTATGGCTCGGAGAACACTGAAGCTTTCTTT.

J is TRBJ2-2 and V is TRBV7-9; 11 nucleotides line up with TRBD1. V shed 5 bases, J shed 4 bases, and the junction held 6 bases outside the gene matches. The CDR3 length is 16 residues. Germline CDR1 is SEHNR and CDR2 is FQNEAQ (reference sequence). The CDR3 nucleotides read TGTGCCAGCAGCCAGCGGACAGGGGGCGTCACCGGGGAGCTGTTTTTT. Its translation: CASSQRTGGVTGELFF.

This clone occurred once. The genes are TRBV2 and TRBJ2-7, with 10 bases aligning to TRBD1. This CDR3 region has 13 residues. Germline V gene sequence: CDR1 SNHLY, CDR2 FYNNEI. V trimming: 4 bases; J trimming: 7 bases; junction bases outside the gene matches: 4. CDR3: CASSGTGGFEQYF. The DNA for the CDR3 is TGTGCCAGCAGTGGGACAGGGGGTTTTGAGCAGTACTTC.